These 9 T cell receptor beta chains were sequenced from one sample in a study of CD8 T cells in ankylosing spondylitis. TCRdb used MiXCR to reprocess the 5' RACE reads, holding one entry per CDR3 protein. This sample carries 500,000 or so distinct CDR3 sequences, about 5.2% of them seen once, and the ten largest clones take under 4.5%. Regarding the study as a whole: Apparently characteristic of ankylosing spondylitis blood was a TCR beta motif (about eight highly homologous variants).

These receptors' targets are unknown. Material for sequencing was blood, either unsorted or a sorted T cell fraction (not recorded which). The receptors shown here come from a male donor with ankylosing spondylitis.

This clonotype was seen only a few times. CDR3 coding DNA: TGTGCCAGCAGCGCGAAGAAGGGGGGCTGGGATGAAAAACTGTTTTTT. Protein: CASSAKKGGWDEKLFF. The chain carries TRBV7-2 and TRBJ1-4; a possible D gene is TRBD1 (6 bases). Looked up from germline, CDR1 is SGHTA and CDR2 is FQGNSA. The CDR3 covers 16 residues. Trimming shortened V by 5 bases and J by 6 bases, and 19 bases separated the two germline ends.

This clonotype was observed a few times. V gene TRBV15 combines with J gene TRBJ2-5; no definite D call. The germline V and J ends were trimmed by 3 bases and 1 base, with 12 bases remaining between them. This CDR3 is 15 amino acids long. Germline V lookup: CDR1 LNHNV, CDR2 YYDKDF (reference sequence). The CDR3 protein is CATSRSPTVQETQYF. CDR3 in DNA: TGTGCCACCAGCAGGTCCCCTACGGTCCAAGAGACCCAGTACTTC.

Many counts were recorded for this clonotype. The rearrangement joins TRBV3-1 to TRBJ2-1; a possible D gene is TRBD2 (5 bases). The germline gives CDR1 LGHDT, CDR2 YNNKEL (reference sequence). This CDR3 comprises 14 residues. The ends were cut back, 1 base at V and 11 bases at J, with 15 bases in the middle. The CDR3 protein is CASSQVDSQDQQFF. The CDR3 DNA sequence: TGTGCCAGCAGCCAAGTGGACTCTCAGGATCAGCAGTTCTTC.

Many counts were recorded for this clonotype. The V gene is TRBV6-2 or TRBV6-3, the J gene TRBJ2-7, with a tentative D call TRBD1 (5 bases). Per the germline V gene, CDR1 is MNHEY and CDR2 is SVGEGT. Trimming cost V 7 bases and J 11 bases, with 24 bases left between them. The CDR3 contains 14 residues. CDR3 nucleotide sequence: TGTGCCAGCAAAGAGACAGACCCTGACCCCCCAAAGTACTTC. It translates to CASKETDPDPPKYF.

This clonotype was found many times. V and J are TRBV29-1 and TRBJ2-5, with TRBD2 identical over 11 bases. The V gene end was trimmed by 6 bases and the J gene end by 4 bases; junction bases not matched to a gene: 10. The CDR3 length is 15 residues. The germline V gene has CDR1 SQVTM and CDR2 ANQGSEA. CDR3 sequence reads: CSVQTSGIMAETQYF. The CDR3 region has the DNA TGCAGCGTACAGACTAGCGGGATAATGGCAGAGACCCAGTACTTC.

This clonotype was observed many times. The J gene is TRBJ2-2, the V gene TRBV5-1, with 9 bases identical to TRBD1. The CDR3 totals 14 residues. The J segment lost 4 bases and the V segment lost 7 bases, leaving 5 bases of the junction unmatched. Germline lookup yields CDR1 SGHRS and CDR2 YFSETQ. CDR3 protein: CASSGQGVTGELFF. Written as DNA, the CDR3 is TGCGCCAGCTCGGGACAGGGTGTCACCGGGGAGCTGTTTTTT.

This clonotype was recorded many times. The V gene is TRBV9, the J gene TRBJ2-1, with D perhaps TRBD1 or TRBD2 (5 bases each). Germline V gene data show CDR1 as SGDLS and CDR2 as YYNGEE. The CDR3 is 13 residues long. The V and J ends lost 3 bases and 9 bases respectively, with 13 bases between them. CDR3 nucleotides: TGTGCCAGCAGCGCCGGGACCGGGACTGAGCAGTTCTTC. Translation: CASSAGTGTEQFF.

The chain joins TRBV28 to TRBJ2-7; D unresolved. Trimming pared 7 bases from V and 0 bases from J, leaving 13 bases between. The CDR3 is 14 residues long. CDR1 and CDR2 (germline): MDHEN, SYDVKM. In nucleotides, the CDR3 is TGTGCCAGCAAAAGTCCCAGGCCCTCCTACGAGCAGTACTTC. It codes for CASKSPRPSYEQYF.

This clonotype came up many times. The chain links TRBV6-5 to TRBJ1-4; D is ambiguous. The CDR3 runs to 19 residues. Trimming took 3 bases from V and 8 from J, leaving 28 bases between them. Looked up from germline, CDR1 is MNHEY and CDR2 is SVGAGI. The CDR3 region has the DNA TGTGCCAGCAGTTATAACGGACCTAGGAAGGGCGGAGGAGGGGAAAAACTGTTTTTT. Translated: CASSYNGPRKGGGGEKLFF.